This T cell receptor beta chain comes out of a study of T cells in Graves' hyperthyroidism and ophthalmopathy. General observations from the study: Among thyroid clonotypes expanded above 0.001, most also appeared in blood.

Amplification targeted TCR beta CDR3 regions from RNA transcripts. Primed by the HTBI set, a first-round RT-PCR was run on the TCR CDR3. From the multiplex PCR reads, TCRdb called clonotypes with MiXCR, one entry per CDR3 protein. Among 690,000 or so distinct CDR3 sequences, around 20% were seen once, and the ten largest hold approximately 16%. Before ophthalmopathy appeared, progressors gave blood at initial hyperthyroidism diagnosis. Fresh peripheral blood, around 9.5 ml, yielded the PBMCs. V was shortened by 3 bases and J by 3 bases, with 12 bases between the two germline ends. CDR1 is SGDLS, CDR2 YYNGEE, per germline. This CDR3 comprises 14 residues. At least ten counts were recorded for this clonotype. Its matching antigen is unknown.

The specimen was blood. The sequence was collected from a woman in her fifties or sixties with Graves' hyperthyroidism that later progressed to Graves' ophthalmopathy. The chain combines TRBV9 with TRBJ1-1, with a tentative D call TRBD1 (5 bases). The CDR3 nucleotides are TGTGCCAGCAGCGGGAGGTTAGGGGACACTGAAGCTTTCTTT. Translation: CASSGRLGDTEAFF.